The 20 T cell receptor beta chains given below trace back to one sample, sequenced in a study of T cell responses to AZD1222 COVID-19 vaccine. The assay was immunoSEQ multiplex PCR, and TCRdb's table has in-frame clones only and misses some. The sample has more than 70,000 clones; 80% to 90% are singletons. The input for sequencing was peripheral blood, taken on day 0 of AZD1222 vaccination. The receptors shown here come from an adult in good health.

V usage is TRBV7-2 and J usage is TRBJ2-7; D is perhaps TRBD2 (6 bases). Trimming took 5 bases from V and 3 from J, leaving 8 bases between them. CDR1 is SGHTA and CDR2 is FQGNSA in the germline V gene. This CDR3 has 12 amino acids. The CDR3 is CASSPGGYEQYF. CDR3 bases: TGTGCCAGCAGCCCCGGGGGCTACGAGCAGTACTTC.

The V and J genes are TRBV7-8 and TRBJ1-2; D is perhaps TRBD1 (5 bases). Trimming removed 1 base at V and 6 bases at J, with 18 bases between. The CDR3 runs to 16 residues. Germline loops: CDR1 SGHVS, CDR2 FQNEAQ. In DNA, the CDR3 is TGTGCCAGCAGCTTAGGTCGGCGAAGAGGGGTTGATGGCTACACCTTC. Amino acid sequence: CASSLGRRRGVDGYTF.

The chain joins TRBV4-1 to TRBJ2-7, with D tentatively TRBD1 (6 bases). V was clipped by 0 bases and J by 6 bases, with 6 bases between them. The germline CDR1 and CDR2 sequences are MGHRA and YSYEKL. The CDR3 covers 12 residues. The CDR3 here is CASSQEGGEQYF. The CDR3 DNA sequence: TGCGCCAGCAGCCAAGAAGGGGGCGAGCAGTACTTC.

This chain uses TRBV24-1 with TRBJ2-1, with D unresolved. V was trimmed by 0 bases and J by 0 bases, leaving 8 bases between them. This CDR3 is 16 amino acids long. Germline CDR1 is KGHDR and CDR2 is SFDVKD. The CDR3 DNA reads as TGTGCCACCAGTGATTTGGTTCCGAGCTCCTACAATGAGCAGTTCTTC. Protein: CATSDLVPSSYNEQFF.

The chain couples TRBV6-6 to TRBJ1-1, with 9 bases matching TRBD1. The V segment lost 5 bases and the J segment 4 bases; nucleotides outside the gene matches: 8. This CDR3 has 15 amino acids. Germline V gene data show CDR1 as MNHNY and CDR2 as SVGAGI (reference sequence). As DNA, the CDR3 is TGTGCCAGCAGTCCCCGACAGGGACAGGGCACTGAAGCTTTCTTT. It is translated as CASSPRQGQGTEAFF.

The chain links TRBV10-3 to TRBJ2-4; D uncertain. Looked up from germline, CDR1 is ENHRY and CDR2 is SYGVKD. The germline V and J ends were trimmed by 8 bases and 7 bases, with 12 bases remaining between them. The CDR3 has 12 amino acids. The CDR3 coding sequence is TGTGCCATCGCCGACTGGTCGAACATTCAGTACTTC. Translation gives CAIADWSNIQYF.

The chain's CDR3 is CASSVAPGNTIYF. The CDR3 coding sequence is TGTGCCAGCAGCGTAGCTCCTGGAAACACCATATATTTT. The chain is built from TRBV9 and TRBJ1-3, with unresolved D. The CDR3 runs to 13 residues. CDR1 is SGDLS and CDR2 is YYNGEE in the germline V gene. Trimming cost V 0 bases and J 2 bases, with 3 bases left between them.

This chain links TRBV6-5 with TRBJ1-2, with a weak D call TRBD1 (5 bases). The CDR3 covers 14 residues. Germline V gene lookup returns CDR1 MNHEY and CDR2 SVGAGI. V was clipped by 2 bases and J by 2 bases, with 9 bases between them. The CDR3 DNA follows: TGTGCCAGCAGTTACACCAGGGAGAACTATGGCTACACCTTC. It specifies CASSYTRENYGYTF.

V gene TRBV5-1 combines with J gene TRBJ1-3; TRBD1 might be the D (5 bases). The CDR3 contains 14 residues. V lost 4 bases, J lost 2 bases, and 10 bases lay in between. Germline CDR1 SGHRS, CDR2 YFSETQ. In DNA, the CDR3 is TGCGCCAGCAGCCGGGACCGTGCTGGAAACACCATATATTTT. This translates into CASSRDRAGNTIYF.

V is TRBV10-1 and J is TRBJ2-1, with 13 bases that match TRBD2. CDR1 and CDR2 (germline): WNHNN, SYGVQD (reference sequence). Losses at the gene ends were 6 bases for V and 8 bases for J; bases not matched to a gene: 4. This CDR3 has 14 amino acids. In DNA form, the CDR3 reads TGCGCCAGCAGCGGACTAGCGGGAGTAGATGAGCAGTTCTTC. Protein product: CASSGLAGVDEQFF.

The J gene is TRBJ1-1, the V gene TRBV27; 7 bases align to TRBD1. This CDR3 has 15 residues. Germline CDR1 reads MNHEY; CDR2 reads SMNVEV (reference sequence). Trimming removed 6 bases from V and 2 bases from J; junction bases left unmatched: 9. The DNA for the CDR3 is TGTGCCAGCAGACGGGACAGAACGTTCAACACTGAAGCTTTCTTT. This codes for CASRRDRTFNTEAFF.

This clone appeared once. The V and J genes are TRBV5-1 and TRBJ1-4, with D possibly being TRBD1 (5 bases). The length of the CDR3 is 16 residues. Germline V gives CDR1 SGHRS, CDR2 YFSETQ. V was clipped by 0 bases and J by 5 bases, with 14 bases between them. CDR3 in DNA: TGCGCCAGCAGCTTGGGGTCCCAGGGTGGGAATGAAAAACTGTTTTTT. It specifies CASSLGSQGGNEKLFF.

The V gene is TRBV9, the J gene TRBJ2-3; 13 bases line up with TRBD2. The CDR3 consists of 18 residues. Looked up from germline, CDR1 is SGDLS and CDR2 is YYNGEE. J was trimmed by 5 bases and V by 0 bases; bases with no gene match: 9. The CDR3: CASSVARLAGGAGDTQYF. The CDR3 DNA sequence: TGTGCCAGCAGCGTAGCCCGACTAGCGGGAGGTGCTGGAGATACGCAGTATTTT.

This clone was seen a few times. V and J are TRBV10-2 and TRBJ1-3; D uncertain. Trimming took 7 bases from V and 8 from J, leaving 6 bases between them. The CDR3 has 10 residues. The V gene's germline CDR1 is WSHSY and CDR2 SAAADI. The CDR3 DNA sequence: TGCGCCAGCAAGGCAGACACCATATATTTT. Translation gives CASKADTIYF.

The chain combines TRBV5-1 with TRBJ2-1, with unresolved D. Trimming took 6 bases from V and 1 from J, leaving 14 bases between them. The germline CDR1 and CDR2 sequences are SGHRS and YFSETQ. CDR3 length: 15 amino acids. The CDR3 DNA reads TGCGCCAGCAACCCATCAGCGAGTTCCTACAATGAGCAGTTCTTC. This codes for CASNPSASSYNEQFF.

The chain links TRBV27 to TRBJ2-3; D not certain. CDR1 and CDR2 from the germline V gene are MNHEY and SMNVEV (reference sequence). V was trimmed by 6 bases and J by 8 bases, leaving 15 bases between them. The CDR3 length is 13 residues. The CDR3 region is CASSQSSRVTQYF. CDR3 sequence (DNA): TGTGCCAGCAGCCAGTCCTCAAGGGTTACGCAGTATTTT.

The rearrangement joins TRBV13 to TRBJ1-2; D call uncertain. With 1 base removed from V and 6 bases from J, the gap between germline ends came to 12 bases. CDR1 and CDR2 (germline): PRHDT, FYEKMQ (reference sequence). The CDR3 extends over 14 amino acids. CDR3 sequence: CASSLDGVSDGYTF. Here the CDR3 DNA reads TGTGCCAGCAGCTTAGACGGGGTTTCAGATGGCTACACCTTC.

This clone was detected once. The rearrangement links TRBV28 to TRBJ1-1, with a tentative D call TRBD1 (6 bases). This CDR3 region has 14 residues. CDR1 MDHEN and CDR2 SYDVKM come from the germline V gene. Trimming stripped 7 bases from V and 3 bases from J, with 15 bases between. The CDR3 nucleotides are TGTGCCAGCACCCAGGGGCAGGGCGACACTGAAGCTTTCTTT. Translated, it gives CASTQGQGDTEAFF.

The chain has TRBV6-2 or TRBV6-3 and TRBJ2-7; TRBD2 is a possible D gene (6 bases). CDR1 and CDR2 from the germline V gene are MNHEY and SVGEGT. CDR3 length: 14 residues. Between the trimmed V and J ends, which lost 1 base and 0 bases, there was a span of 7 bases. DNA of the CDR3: TGTGCCAGCAGTTACTGGGAGGCCTCCTACGAGCAGTACTTC. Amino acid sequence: CASSYWEASYEQYF.

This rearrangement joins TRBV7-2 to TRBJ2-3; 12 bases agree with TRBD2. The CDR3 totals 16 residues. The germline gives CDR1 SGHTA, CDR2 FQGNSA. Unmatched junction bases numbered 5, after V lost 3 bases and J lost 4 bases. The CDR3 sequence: CASSFLAGGRSDTQYF. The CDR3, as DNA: TGTGCCAGCAGCTTCCTAGCGGGAGGGCGATCAGATACGCAGTATTTT.